These 9 T cell receptor beta chains originate from one sample sequenced in a study of circulating and synovial CD4+ cells in juvenile arthritis. Generated by immunoSEQ multiplex PCR, the TCRdb table keeps only in-frame clones and is missing some. The sample has 25,000 to 35,000 clones; 85% to 95% are singletons. The sample consisted of CD4+ T cells from blood. The source of these receptors is a human donor with juvenile idiopathic arthritis.

The V and J genes are TRBV29-1 and TRBJ2-1; possible D gene TRBD1, 6 bases. The germline V gene encodes CDR1 SQVTM and CDR2 ANQGSEA. The V end was cut by 0 bases, the J end by 0 bases, with 15 bases between. This CDR3 is 17 amino acids long. The chain's CDR3 is CSVEDPPRTASYNEQFF. CDR3 in DNA: TGCAGCGTTGAAGATCCACCTAGGACAGCCTCCTACAATGAGCAGTTCTTC.

V and J are TRBV27 and TRBJ2-7; weak D call: TRBD1 (6 bases). Germline assignment: CDR1 MNHEY and CDR2 SMNVEV (reference sequence). CDR3 length equals 14 residues. V was clipped by 7 bases and J by 1 base, with 14 bases between them. Written as DNA, the CDR3 is TGTGCCAGCAAGAGGGACACAGTTTCCTACGAGCAGTACTTC. Translation gives CASKRDTVSYEQYF.

The CDR3: CASSIDSPNTGELFF. The CDR3 nucleotides are TGTGCCAGCAGCATCGACAGCCCGAACACCGGGGAGCTGTTTTTT. The rearrangement joins TRBV7-9 to TRBJ2-2; D is possibly TRBD1 (5 bases). The CDR3 has 15 residues. Germline lookup yields CDR1 SEHNR and CDR2 FQNEAQ (reference sequence). The V end lost 5 bases, the J end lost 0 bases, and 10 bases lay between the germline ends.

The chain is built from TRBV19 and TRBJ1-5; no reliable D call. Trimming shortened V by 7 bases and J by 0 bases, and 10 bases separated the two germline ends. Germline-derived CDR1 and CDR2 are LNHDA and SQIVND (reference sequence). The CDR3 runs to 14 residues. The CDR3 loop is CASNGENSNQPQHF. The DNA for the CDR3 is TGTGCCAGTAATGGAGAGAATAGCAATCAGCCCCAGCATTTT.

J is TRBJ1-3 and V is TRBV28; D perhaps matches TRBD1 (5 bases). The V gene lost 2 bases and the J gene lost 8 bases, with 13 bases spanning the gap. CDR3 length: 14 amino acids. The germline V gene encodes CDR1 MDHEN and CDR2 SYDVKM. CDR3: CASSLDMGGDTIYF. The CDR3 bases are TGTGCCAGCAGTTTAGATATGGGGGGTGACACCATATATTTT.

The chain has TRBV18 and TRBJ2-7; D may be TRBD2 (6 bases). The CDR3 extends over 13 amino acids. The V end was cut by 0 bases, the J end by 4 bases, with 7 bases between. Germline lookup yields CDR1 KGHSH and CDR2 LQKENI. The CDR3 here is CASSPPDYYEQYF. The CDR3 DNA sequence: TGTGCCAGCTCACCACCGGACTATTACGAGCAGTACTTC.

The chain couples TRBV6-5 to TRBJ2-5; D perhaps matches TRBD2 (5 bases). The end of the DNA fits TRBJ2-7 better, so the J call may be wrong. CDR1 and CDR2 from the germline V gene are MNHEY and SVGAGI. This CDR3 is built from 12 residues. CDR3 nucleotide sequence: TGTGCCAGCAGCCCGAGGGTAGGCGAGCAGTACTTC. Translating gives CASSPRVGEQYF.

The CDR3 nucleotides are TGTGCCAGCAGTTTGGGTCAGCGGCAGCCCCAGCATTTT. This encodes CASSLGQRQPQHF. The J gene is TRBJ1-5, the V gene TRBV27, with no clear D. Germline CDR1 MNHEY, CDR2 SMNVEV (reference sequence). The CDR3 contains 13 residues. The V end was cut by 3 bases, the J end by 7 bases, with 10 bases between.

The V call is TRBV2, the J call TRBJ1-1; D not resolved. This CDR3 spans 15 amino acids. Germline CDR1 reads SNHLY; CDR2 reads FYNNEI. V was cut by 5 bases and J by 0 bases, with 13 bases left in between. DNA for the CDR3: TGTGCCAGCAGTTTCCAACCAGGCATGAACACTGAAGCTTTCTTT. It specifies CASSFQPGMNTEAFF.